This T cell receptor beta chain was sequenced in a study of T cells in Graves' hyperthyroidism and ophthalmopathy. Study-wide points: Separating ophthalmopathy from stable hyperthyroidism was achieved by a 13 V-J model. Also found in blood were most expanded thyroid clonotypes above 0.001.

As concerns this clonotype: Antigen unknown.

RNA transcripts were the template for amplifying TCR beta CDR3 regions. In the first-round RT-PCR of the TCR CDR3, the HTBI primer set was used. Using its own MiXCR run on the multiplex PCR reads, TCRdb lists one record per CDR3 protein. The sample lists hundreds of thousands of distinct CDR3 sequences, 13% to 15% seen once, with around 9.6% in the top ten. There are 14 residues in the CDR3. The V end lost 4 bases, the J end lost 9 bases, and 16 bases lay between the germline ends. The germline gives CDR1 MDHEN, CDR2 SYDVKM. Based on clinical symptoms, serum thyroxine and TRAb, thyroid ultrasound and orbital computed tomography, diagnoses were reached. The PBMCs had their origin in more than 9.5 ml of fresh peripheral blood.

The V gene is TRBV28, the J gene TRBJ1-5; D is uncertain. This sequence was found in a woman aged 18-29 years with Graves' hyperthyroidism. The sample was blood. In nucleotides, the CDR3 is TGTGCCAGCAGTTCCCCCCCACTGTTGGGGCCCCAGCATTTT. This translates into CASSSPPLLGPQHF.